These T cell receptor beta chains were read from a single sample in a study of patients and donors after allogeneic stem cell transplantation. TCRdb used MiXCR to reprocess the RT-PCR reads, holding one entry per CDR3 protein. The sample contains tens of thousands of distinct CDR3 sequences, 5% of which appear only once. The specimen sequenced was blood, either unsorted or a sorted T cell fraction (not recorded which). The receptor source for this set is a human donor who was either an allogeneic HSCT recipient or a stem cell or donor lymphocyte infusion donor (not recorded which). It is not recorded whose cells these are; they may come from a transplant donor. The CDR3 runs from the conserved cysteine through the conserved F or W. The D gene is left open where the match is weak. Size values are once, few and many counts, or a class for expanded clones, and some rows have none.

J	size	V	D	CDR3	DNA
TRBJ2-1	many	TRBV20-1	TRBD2	CSAAPGTSGIRSYNEQFF	TGCAGTGCCGCTCCCGGGACTAGCGGGATCCGCTCCTACAATGAGCAGTTCTTC
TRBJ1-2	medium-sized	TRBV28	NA	CASTLQVENYGYTF	TGTGCCAGCACACTCCAGGTTGAGAACTATGGCTACACCTTC
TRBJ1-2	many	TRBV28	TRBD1	CASSSPGQPWGYTF	TGTGCCAGCAGTTCTCCGGGACAGCCGTGGGGCTACACCTTC
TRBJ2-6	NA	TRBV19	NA	CASKTSGANVLTF	TGTGCCAGTAAGACCTCCGGGGCCAACGTCCTGACTTTC
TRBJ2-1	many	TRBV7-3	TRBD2	CASSSGAAGGRGNEQFF	TGTGCCAGCAGCTCTGGGGCAGCGGGGGGGCGGGGCAATGAGCAGTTCTTC
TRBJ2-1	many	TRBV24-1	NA	CATSMGRSNEQFF	TGTGCCACCAGTATGGGCAGAAGCAATGAGCAGTTCTTC
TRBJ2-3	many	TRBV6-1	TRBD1	CASSPRNRGTDTQYF	TGTGCCAGCAGTCCCCGAAACAGGGGAACAGATACGCAGTATTTT
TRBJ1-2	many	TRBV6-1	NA	CASSEAGARDGYTF	TGTGCCAGCAGTGAGGCTGGCGCCCGGGATGGCTACACCTTC
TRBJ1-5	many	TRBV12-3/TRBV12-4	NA	CASSLLWEREPQHF	TGTGCCAGCAGTTTACTATGGGAGAGGGAGCCCCAGCATTTT
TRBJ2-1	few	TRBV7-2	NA	CASSPAAISYNEQFF	TGTGCCAGCAGCCCTGCGGCCATCTCCTACAATGAGCAGTTCTTC
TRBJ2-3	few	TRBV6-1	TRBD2	CASSEWASGSTDTQYF	TGTGCCAGCAGTGAATGGGCTAGCGGGAGCACAGATACGCAGTATTTT
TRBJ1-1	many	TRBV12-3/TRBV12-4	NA	CASSLDRADTEAFF	TGTGCCAGCAGTTTAGACAGGGCGGACACTGAAGCTTTCTTT
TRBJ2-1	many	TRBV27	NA	CASQRADTYNEQFF	TGTGCCAGCCAACGGGCCGACACCTACAATGAGCAGTTCTTC
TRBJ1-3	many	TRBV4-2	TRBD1	CASSQVSTGYSGNTIYF	TGTGCCAGCAGCCAAGTTTCGACAGGGTACTCTGGAAACACCATATATTTT
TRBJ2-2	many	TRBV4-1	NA	CASSLEGLLTGELFF	TGCGCCAGCAGCCTGGAGGGTCTACTCACCGGGGAGCTGTTTTTT
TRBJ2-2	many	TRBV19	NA	CASSITDTGELFF	TGTGCCAGTAGTATAACGGATACCGGGGAGCTGTTTTTT
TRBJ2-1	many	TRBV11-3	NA	CASSLDPFNEQFF	TGTGCCAGCAGCTTAGACCCGTTCAATGAGCAGTTCTTC
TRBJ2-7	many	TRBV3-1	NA	CASSQDQASYEQYF	TGTGCCAGCAGCCAAGACCAGGCTAGCTACGAGCAGTACTTC
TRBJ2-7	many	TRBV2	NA	CASSEDETESYEQYF	TGTGCCAGCAGTGAAGATGAGACAGAGAGCTACGAGCAGTACTTC
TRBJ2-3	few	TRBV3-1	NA	CASSLGMGGFADTQYF	TGTGCCAGCAGCCTAGGGATGGGGGGCTTCGCAGATACGCAGTATTTT
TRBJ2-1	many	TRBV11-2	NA	CASSLIRGGRGGEQFF	TGTGCCAGCAGCTTAATTCGCGGGGGCCGTGGAGGTGAGCAGTTCTTC
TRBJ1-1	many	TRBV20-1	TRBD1	CSADDRGTEAFF	TGCAGTGCCGACGACAGGGGGACTGAAGCTTTCTTT
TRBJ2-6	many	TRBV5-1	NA	CASRDERSGANVLTF	TGCGCCAGCAGGGACGAACGCTCTGGGGCCAACGTCCTGACTTTC
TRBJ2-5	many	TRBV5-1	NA	CASSLGAQASQETQYF	TGCGCCAGCAGCTTGGGGGCACAGGCCTCCCAAGAGACCCAGTACTTC
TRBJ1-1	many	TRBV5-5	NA	CASSNGREGTEAFF	TGTGCCAGCAGCAATGGCAGGGAGGGGACTGAAGCTTTCTTT
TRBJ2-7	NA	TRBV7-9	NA	CASSPSTGDEERKMYF	TGTGCCAGCAGCCCCAGCACGGGAGATGAGGAGCGCAAAATGTACTTC
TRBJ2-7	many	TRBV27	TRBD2	CATKTRAGLAGGVQYF	TGTGCCACCAAAACTCGGGCGGGACTAGCGGGAGGTGTGCAGTACTTC
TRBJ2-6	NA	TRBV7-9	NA	CASSFQGPGANVLTF	TGTGCCAGCAGCTTTCAGGGCCCTGGGGCCAACGTCCTGACTTTC
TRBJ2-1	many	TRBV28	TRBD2	CASSPVTSGRVQIF	TGTGCCAGCAGTCCCGTGACTAGCGGGAGGGTCCAAATTTTC
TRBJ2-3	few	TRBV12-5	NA	CASSPGGSTSTDTQYF	TGTGCTAGTAGCCCAGGGGGGTCCACGAGCACAGATACGCAGTATTTT
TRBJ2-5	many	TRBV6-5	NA	CASSYSGLATVKRTQYF	TGTGCCAGCAGTTACTCGGGGTTAGCGACGGTCAAGAGAACCCAGTACTTC
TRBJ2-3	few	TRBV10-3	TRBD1	CAISEPGQGNLDTQYF	TGTGCCATCAGTGAGCCTGGACAGGGAAATTTAGATACGCAGTATTTT
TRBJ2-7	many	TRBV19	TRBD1	CASSIAVGQGKQYEQYF	TGTGCCAGTAGTATAGCCGTTGGACAGGGAAAGCAATACGAGCAGTACTTC
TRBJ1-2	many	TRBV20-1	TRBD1	CSARDQGQGYYGYTF	TGCAGTGCTAGAGATCAAGGACAGGGTTACTATGGCTACACCTTC
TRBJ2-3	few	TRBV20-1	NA	CSAATGLSTDTQYF	TGCAGTGCTGCCACAGGGTTGAGCACAGATACGCAGTATTTT
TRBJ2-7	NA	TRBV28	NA	CASIQQGWGEQYF	TGTGCCAGCATCCAACAGGGCTGGGGCGAGCAGTACTTC
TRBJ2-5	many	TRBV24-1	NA	CATSDEGHGVETQYF	TGTGCCACCAGTGATGAGGGACACGGGGTGGAGACCCAGTACTTC
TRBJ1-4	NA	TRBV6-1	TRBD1	CASTQTGMGEKLFF	TGTGCCAGCACCCAGACAGGGATGGGGGAAAAACTGTTTTTT
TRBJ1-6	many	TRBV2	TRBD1	CASSAAGGLNSPLHF	TGTGCCAGCAGTGCCGCAGGGGGCTTGAATTCACCCCTCCACTTT
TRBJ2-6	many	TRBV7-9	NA	CASSSDVRSGANVLTF	TGTGCCAGCAGCAGCGACGTACGCTCTGGGGCCAACGTCCTGACTTTC
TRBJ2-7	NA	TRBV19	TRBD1	CASSTSTGWAYEQYF	TGTGCCAGTAGTACCTCGACAGGGTGGGCCTACGAGCAGTACTTC
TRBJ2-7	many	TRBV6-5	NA	CASSYRQDNYEQYF	TGTGCCAGCAGTTACCGACAGGACAACTACGAGCAGTACTTC
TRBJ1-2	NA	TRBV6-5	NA	CASSYSLSRILNYSYTF	TGTGCCAGCAGTTACTCTTTGAGCAGGATCCTTAACTATAGCTACACCTTC
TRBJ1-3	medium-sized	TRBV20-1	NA	CSARQYDGTIYF	TGCAGTGCTAGACAGTATGATGGCACCATATATTTT
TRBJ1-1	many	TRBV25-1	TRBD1	CASSEVGQGAPEAFF	TGTGCCAGCAGTGAAGTGGGACAGGGGGCGCCTGAAGCTTTCTTT
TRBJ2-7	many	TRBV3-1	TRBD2	CASSPGLAEQYF	TGTGCCAGCAGCCCGGGACTAGCGGAGCAGTACTTC
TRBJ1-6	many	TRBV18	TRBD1	CASSPSTGVGSPLHF	TGTGCCAGCTCACCCTCGACAGGGGTAGGATCACCCCTCCACTTT
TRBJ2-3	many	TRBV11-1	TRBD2	CASSPSLAGVNTQYF	TGTGCCAGCAGCCCCAGCCTAGCGGGAGTCAATACGCAGTATTTT
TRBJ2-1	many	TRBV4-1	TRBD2	CASSQGGGRGDEQFF	TGCGCCAGCAGCCAAGGCGGGGGGAGGGGTGATGAGCAGTTCTTC
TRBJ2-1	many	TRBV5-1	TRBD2	CASSLAAGGPNEQFF	TGCGCCAGCAGCTTGGCTGCGGGAGGGCCGAATGAGCAGTTCTTC
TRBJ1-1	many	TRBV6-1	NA	CASNLHQNTEAFF	TGTGCCAGCAATCTACACCAGAACACTGAAGCTTTCTTT
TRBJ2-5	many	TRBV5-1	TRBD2	CASSLTSGSQETQYF	TGCGCCAGCAGCTTGACTAGCGGGTCTCAAGAGACCCAGTACTTC
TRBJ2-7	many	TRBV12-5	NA	CASGLSAGNYEQYF	TGTGCTAGTGGTTTGTCGGCAGGGAACTACGAGCAGTACTTC
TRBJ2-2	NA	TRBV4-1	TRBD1	CASSRWTGGDRDTGELFF	TGCGCCAGCAGCCGTTGGACAGGGGGCGATCGTGACACCGGGGAGCTGTTTTTT
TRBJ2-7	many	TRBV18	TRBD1	CASSPGQGAYEQYF	TGTGCCAGCTCACCTGGACAGGGGGCCTACGAGCAGTACTTC
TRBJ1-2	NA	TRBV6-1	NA	CASSEVRRTLYGYTF	TGTGCCAGCAGTGAAGTCAGGAGGACCCTCTATGGCTACACCTTC